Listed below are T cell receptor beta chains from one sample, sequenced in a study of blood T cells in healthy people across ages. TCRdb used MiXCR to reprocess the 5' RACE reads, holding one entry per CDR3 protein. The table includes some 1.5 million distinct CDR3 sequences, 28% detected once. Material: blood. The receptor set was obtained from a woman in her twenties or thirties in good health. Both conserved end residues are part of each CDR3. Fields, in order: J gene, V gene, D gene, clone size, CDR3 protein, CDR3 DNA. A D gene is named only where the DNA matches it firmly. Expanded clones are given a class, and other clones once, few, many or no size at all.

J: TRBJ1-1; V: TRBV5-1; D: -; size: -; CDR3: CASSLWAGTEAFF; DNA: TGCGCCAGCAGCTTGTGGGCTGGCACTGAAGCTTTCTTT
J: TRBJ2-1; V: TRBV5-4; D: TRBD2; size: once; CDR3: CAGSLFSGRYREQFF; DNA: TGTGCCGGCAGCTTGTTTAGCGGGAGATACCGTGAGCAGTTCTTC
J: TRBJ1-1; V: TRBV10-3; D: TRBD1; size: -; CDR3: CAISRQGGGDTEAFF; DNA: TGTGCCATCAGTCGACAGGGAGGGGGAGACACTGAAGCTTTCTTT
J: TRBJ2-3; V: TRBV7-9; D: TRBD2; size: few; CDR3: CASSLLRGADTQYF; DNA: TGTGCCAGCAGCTTACTGCGGGGGGCAGATACGCAGTATTTT
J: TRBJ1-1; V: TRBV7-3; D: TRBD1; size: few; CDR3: CASSSLGDRGEKAFF; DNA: TGTGCCAGCAGCTCCCTGGGGGACAGGGGGGAAAAAGCTTTCTTT
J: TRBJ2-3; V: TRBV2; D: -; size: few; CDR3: CASSDITYTDTQYF; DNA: TGTGCCAGCAGTGACATTACCTACACAGATACGCAGTATTTT
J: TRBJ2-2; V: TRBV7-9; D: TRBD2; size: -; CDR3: CASSSRQRLAGAIGELFF; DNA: TGTGCCAGCAGCTCCAGACAACGACTAGCGGGAGCGATCGGGGAGCTGTTTTTT
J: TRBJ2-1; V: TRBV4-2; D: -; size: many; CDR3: CASTVANEQFF; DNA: TGTGCCAGCACCGTGGCAAATGAGCAGTTCTTC
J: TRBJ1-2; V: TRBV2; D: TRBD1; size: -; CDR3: CASTGTGNPNYGYTF; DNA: TGTGCCAGCACCGGGACAGGGAATCCTAACTATGGCTACACCTTC
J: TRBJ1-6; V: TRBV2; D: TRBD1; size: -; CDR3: CASRPGGAYNSPLHF; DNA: TGTGCCAGCCGCCCAGGGGGCGCCTATAATTCACCCCTCCACTTT
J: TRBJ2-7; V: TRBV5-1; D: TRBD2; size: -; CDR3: CASSPGGTESSYEQYF; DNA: TGCGCCAGCAGCCCGGGGGGGACGGAGAGCTCCTACGAGCAGTACTTC
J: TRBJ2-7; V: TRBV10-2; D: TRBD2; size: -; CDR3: CASSPFSGDLQGEQYF; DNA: TGCGCCAGCAGTCCATTTAGCGGGGATTTGCAGGGGGAGCAGTACTTC
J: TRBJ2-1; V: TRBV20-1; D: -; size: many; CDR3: CSARTHNEQFF; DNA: TGCAGTGCGCGTACACACAATGAGCAGTTCTTC
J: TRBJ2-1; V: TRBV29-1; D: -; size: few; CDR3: CSVEGRYNNEQFF; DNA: TGCAGCGTTGAAGGTAGATATAACAATGAGCAGTTCTTC
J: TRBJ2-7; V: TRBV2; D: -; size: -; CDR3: CASSDVVSSYEQYF; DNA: TGTGCCAGCAGTGACGTGGTGAGCTCCTACGAGCAGTACTTC
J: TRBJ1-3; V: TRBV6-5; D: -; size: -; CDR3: CASSYRRTSDTIYF; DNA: TGTGCCAGCAGTTACCGCCGGACTTCGGACACCATATATTTT
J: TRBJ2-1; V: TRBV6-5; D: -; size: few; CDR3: CASSDFRGRGNEQFF; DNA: TGTGCCAGCAGTGATTTCAGGGGCCGAGGGAATGAGCAGTTCTTC
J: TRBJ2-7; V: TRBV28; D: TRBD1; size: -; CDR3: CASSLLTGEKLTSSYSYEQYF; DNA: TGTGCCAGCAGTTTATTGACAGGGGAAAAGCTAACGAGCTCCTACTCCTACGAGCAGTACTTC
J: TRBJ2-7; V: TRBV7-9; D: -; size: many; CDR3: CASSLLGGGLYEQYF; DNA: TGTGCCAGCAGCTTACTAGGTGGGGGACTCTACGAGCAGTACTTC
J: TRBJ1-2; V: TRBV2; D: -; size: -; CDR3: CASRESREDGYTF; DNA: TGTGCCAGCAGGGAGAGTCGGGAGGATGGCTACACCTTC